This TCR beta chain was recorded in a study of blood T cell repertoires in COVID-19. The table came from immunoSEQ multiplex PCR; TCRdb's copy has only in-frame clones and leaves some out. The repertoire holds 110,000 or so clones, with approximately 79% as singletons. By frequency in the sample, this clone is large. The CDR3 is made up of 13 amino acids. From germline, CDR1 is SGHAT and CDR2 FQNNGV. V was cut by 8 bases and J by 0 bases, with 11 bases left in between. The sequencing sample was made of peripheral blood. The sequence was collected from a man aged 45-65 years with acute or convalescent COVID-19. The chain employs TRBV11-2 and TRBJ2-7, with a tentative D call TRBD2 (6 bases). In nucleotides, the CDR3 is TGTGCCAGCGTTGGGGGGAGCTCCTACGAGCAGTACTTC. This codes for CASVGGSSYEQYF.